The 19 T cell receptor beta chains in this list originate from one sample, sequenced in a study of blood T cell repertoires in COVID-19. Assay used: immunoSEQ multiplex PCR; TCRdb lists only in-frame clones, some missing. This sample carries a few hundred thousand clones, about 79% of them seen once, and the ten largest clones take about 1.5%. The sequencing sample was made of peripheral blood. The receptors were gathered from a woman in her thirties or forties who had recovered from COVID-19.

The chain couples TRBV3-1 (or the pseudogene TRBV3-2) to TRBJ2-1; D unresolved. The germline gives CDR1 LGHDT, CDR2 YNNKEL (reference sequence). The CDR3 runs 16 residues. V lost 0 bases to trimming and J lost 4 bases, with 13 bases between them. Here the CDR3 DNA reads TGTGCCAGCAGCCAAGATGGTAGAACTAAATACAATGAGCAGTTCTTC. Its translation: CASSQDGRTKYNEQFF.

A word on this clone: Other nucleotide sequences from this sample produce the same CDR3. The chain employs TRBV18 and TRBJ1-2; no firm D call. V was shortened by 2 bases and J by 3 bases, with 7 bases between the two germline ends. This CDR3 comprises 13 residues. CDR1 and CDR2 (germline): KGHSH, LQKENI. The CDR3 loop reads CASSPDRDYGYTF. Written as DNA, the CDR3 is TGTGCCAGCTCACCAGACCGGGACTATGGCTACACCTTC.

The chain links TRBV29-1 to TRBJ2-5; 10 bases match TRBD2. The germline V gene encodes CDR1 SQVTM and CDR2 ANQGSEA. V gave up 6 bases and J gave up 2 bases; unmatched junction bases: 9. This CDR3 is 15 amino acids long. The CDR3 spells CSVPPASGGQETQYF. The CDR3 DNA reads as TGCAGCGTCCCTCCGGCTAGCGGGGGACAAGAGACCCAGTACTTC.

This sequence joins TRBV19 and TRBJ1-2; TRBD1 agrees at 9 bases. The ends lost 5 bases at V and 1 base at J; junction bases unmatched: 2. CDR1 LNHDA and CDR2 SQIVND come from the germline V gene (reference sequence). This CDR3 has 14 amino acids. The CDR3 sequence is CASSEGQGNYGYTF. In nucleotides, the CDR3 is TGTGCCAGTAGTGAGGGACAGGGTAACTATGGCTACACCTTC.

The chain carries TRBV19 and TRBJ2-1; 8 nucleotides match TRBD2. This CDR3 contains 15 residues. V shed 3 bases, J shed 4 bases, and the junction held 5 bases outside the gene matches. Per the germline V gene, CDR1 is LNHDA and CDR2 is SQIVND (reference sequence). CDR3 loop: CASSIMASGYNEQFF. The CDR3 nucleotides are TGTGCCAGTAGTATTATGGCTAGCGGGTACAATGAGCAGTTCTTC. Together with reference TRBV19 and TRBJ2-1, the CDR3 gives the full variable domain: DGGITQSPKYLFRKEGQNVTLSCEQNLNHDAMYWYRQDPGQGLRLIYYSQIVNDFQKGDIAEGYSVSREKKESFPLTVTSAQKNPTAFYLCASSIMASGYNEQFFGPGTRLTVL.

This sequence joins TRBV2 and TRBJ1-1; D is uncertain. The V gene's germline CDR1 is SNHLY and CDR2 FYNNEI. CDR3 length equals 13 residues. V lost 6 bases, J lost 1 base, and 9 bases lay in between. The CDR3 spells CASSVAGNTEAFF. In DNA, the CDR3 is TGTGCCAGCAGCGTAGCGGGGAACACTGAAGCTTTCTTT.

The gene calls are TRBV7-3 and TRBJ1-2; no firm D call. The CDR3 is 17 residues long. The germline V and J ends were trimmed by 0 bases and 4 bases, with 18 bases remaining between them. Germline V gene sequence: CDR1 SGHTA, CDR2 FQGTGA. CDR3 sequence (DNA): TGTGCCAGCAGCTTAACGGGTGGACGGACTCCCATCTATGGCTACACCTTC. Amino acids: CASSLTGGRTPIYGYTF.

This clone was picked up a small number of times. This chain links TRBV9 with TRBJ1-6, with TRBD1 identical over 9 bases. Per germline, CDR1 SGDLS and CDR2 YYNGEE. V was pared by 0 bases and J by 6 bases, with 10 bases of the junction left unmatched. The CDR3 length is 18 residues. The CDR3 nucleotides are TGTGCCAGCAGCGTAGCAAGGGACAGGGAACGGGCTAATTCACCCCTCCACTTT. Translating gives CASSVARDRERANSPLHF.

This chain uses TRBV5-1 with TRBJ2-5, with 11 bases lining up with TRBD2. J gave up 1 base and V 4 bases, and 6 bases lay outside the gene matches. Germline CDR1 and CDR2: SGHRS and YFSETQ. This CDR3 contains 16 residues. The CDR3 DNA reads TGCGCCAGCAGCCCGGGGACTAGCGGACCCCAAGAGACCCAGTACTTC. Its translation: CASSPGTSGPQETQYF.

The V and J genes are TRBV6-5 and TRBJ1-1; D is possibly TRBD1 (6 bases). Germline V gene lookup returns CDR1 MNHEY and CDR2 SVGAGI. V lost 7 bases and J lost 4, with 16 bases in between. This CDR3 contains 14 residues. Here the CDR3 DNA reads TGTGCCAGCAAACGCCCAGGGGAGAGCACTGAAGCTTTCTTT. It is translated as CASKRPGESTEAFF.

V gene TRBV28 combines with J gene TRBJ1-1, with a weak D call TRBD1 (6 bases). The CDR3 has 14 amino acids. The V gene lost 7 bases and the J gene lost 1 base, with 13 bases spanning the gap. Germline-derived CDR1 and CDR2 are MDHEN and SYDVKM. CDR3 sequence (DNA): TGTGCCAGCAAATCGGACAGTTGGAACACTGAAGCTTTCTTT. Protein: CASKSDSWNTEAFF. Based on the CDR3 plus reference TRBV28 and TRBJ1-1, the full variable domain is DVKVTQSSRYLVKRTGEKVFLECVQDMDHENMFWYRQDPGLGLRLIYFSYDVKMKEKGDIPEGYSVSREKKERFSLILESASTNQTSMYLCASKSDSWNTEAFFGQGTRLTVV.

This clone came up a few times. The V and J genes are TRBV5-6 and TRBJ1-2, with D uncertain. The CDR3 length is 15 residues. In germline, CDR1 is SGHDT, CDR2 YYEEEE. Trimming left V 0 bases short and J 3 bases short, with 12 bases between. The CDR3: CASSLDSLHYYGYTF. CDR3 nucleotides: TGTGCCAGCAGCTTGGACAGCCTTCACTACTATGGCTACACCTTC.

This chain joins TRBV5-8 and TRBJ2-7, with a tentative D call TRBD2 (5 bases). The CDR3 covers 16 residues. Between the trimmed V and J ends, which lost 4 bases and 3 bases, there was a span of 20 bases. CDR1 and CDR2 from the germline V gene are SGHTS and YDEGEE. The CDR3 here is CASSGFSDSQDYEQYF. The CDR3 coding sequence is TGTGCCAGCAGCGGCTTTAGCGACTCACAAGACTACGAGCAGTACTTC.

The chain has TRBV7-2 and TRBJ2-5, with TRBD2 as a possible D gene (6 bases). CDR3 length: 13 amino acids. The germline CDR1 and CDR2 sequences are SGHTA and FQGNSA. Trimming left V 4 bases short and J 4 bases short, with 10 bases between. This CDR3 is CASSYGTGETQYF. The CDR3 nucleotides are TGTGCCAGCAGCTATGGGACTGGAGAGACCCAGTACTTC.

V gene TRBV6-2 or TRBV6-3 combines with J gene TRBJ2-3, with TRBD2 matching over 11 bases. Germline V lookup: CDR1 MNHEY, CDR2 SVGEGT. With V trimmed by 2 bases and J by 3 bases, 13 bases remained unmatched. The CDR3 loop spans 19 amino acids. CDR3 sequence (DNA): TGTGCCAGCAGTTACCCGACTAGCGGGGTGGTTCATCAGACAGATACGCAGTATTTT. It encodes CASSYPTSGVVHQTDTQYF.

CDR3 coding DNA: TGTGCCAGCAGCTTGCAGGCCGCTCAGCCCCAGCATTTT. Translated: CASSLQAAQPQHF. This chain connects TRBV5-6 to TRBJ1-5; D call uncertain. The germline V gene encodes CDR1 SGHDT and CDR2 YYEEEE. With 1 base removed from V and 6 bases from J, the gap between germline ends came to 8 bases. The CDR3 is made up of 13 amino acids.

The J gene is TRBJ1-5, the V gene TRBV2; D may be TRBD1 (5 bases). V gave up 6 bases and J gave up 6 bases, with 12 bases separating them. From germline, CDR1 is SNHLY and CDR2 FYNNEI. The CDR3 length is 13 residues. This chain's CDR3 is CASRGVWSQPQHF. For the CDR3, the DNA is TGTGCCAGCAGAGGGGTCTGGAGTCAGCCCCAGCATTTT.

The table lists this clone with a few counts. The chain joins TRBV30 to TRBJ1-4; 9 nucleotides line up with TRBD1. This CDR3 has 13 amino acids. After removal of 5 bases from V and 7 bases from J, the junction contained 5 bases not matched to a gene. Germline V gene lookup returns CDR1 GTSNPN and CDR2 SVGIG (reference sequence). The CDR3 nucleotides are TGTGCCTGGGGACAGGGGTCGGGTGAAAAACTGTTTTTT. It codes for CAWGQGSGEKLFF. The full variable domain, rest sourced from reference TRBV30 and TRBJ1-4, is SQTIHQWPATLVQPVGSPLSLECTVEGTSNPNLYWYRQAAGRGLQLLFYSVGIGQISSEVPQNLSASRPQDRQFILSSKKLLLSDSGFYLCAWGQGSGEKLFFGSGTQLSVL.

This sequence joins TRBV7-2 and TRBJ2-1; D ambiguous. V was pared by 3 bases and J by 2 bases, with 11 bases between. Germline values: CDR1 SGHTA, CDR2 FQGNSA. The CDR3 covers 15 residues. In DNA form, the CDR3 reads TGTGCCAGCAGCTTCATGCGCGGAACCTACAATGAGCAGTTCTTC. Translating it yields CASSFMRGTYNEQFF.